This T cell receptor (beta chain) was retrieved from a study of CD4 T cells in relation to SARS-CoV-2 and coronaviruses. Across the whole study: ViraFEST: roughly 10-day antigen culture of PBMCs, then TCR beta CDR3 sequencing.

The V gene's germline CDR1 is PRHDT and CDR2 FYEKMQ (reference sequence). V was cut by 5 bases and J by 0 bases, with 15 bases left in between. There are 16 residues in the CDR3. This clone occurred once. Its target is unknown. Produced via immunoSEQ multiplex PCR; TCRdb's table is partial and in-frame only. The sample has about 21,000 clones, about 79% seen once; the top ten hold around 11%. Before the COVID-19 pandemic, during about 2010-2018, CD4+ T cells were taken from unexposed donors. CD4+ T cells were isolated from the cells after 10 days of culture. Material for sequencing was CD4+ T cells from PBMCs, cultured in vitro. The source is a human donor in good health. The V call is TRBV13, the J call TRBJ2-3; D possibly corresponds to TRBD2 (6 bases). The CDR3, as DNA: TGTGCCAGCAGCCCAACTTTCGGGAGTAGCACAGATACGCAGTATTTT. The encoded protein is CASSPTFGSSTDTQYF.